A selection of T cell receptor beta chains follows, all from one sample in a study of shared clonotypes between healthy human individuals. The method was immunoSEQ multiplex PCR; TCRdb's version includes in-frame clones alone and lacks a portion of them. Seen here are under 1,100,000 clones, roughly 80% observed once, and the top ten hold 1.4% to 1.5%. Material: memory CD4+ T cells sorted from blood. These receptors were obtained from a young man in good health. Each CDR3 is given with its conserved first and last residue. D genes are given only for firm matches. Not every row has a clone size; where given, it reads once, few, many or a size class.

j_call v_call clone_size d_call cdr3_aa cdr3_nt
TRBJ2-3 TRBV5-6 NA TRBD2 CASSLRLAGASTDTQYF TGTGCCAGCAGCTTAAGATTAGCGGGGGCTAGCACAGATACGCAGTATTTT
TRBJ2-2 TRBV9 NA TRBD2 CASRRLAGSIGELFF TGTGCCAGCAGGAGACTAGCGGGATCCATCGGGGAGCTGTTTTTT
TRBJ1-3 TRBV7-2 NA NA CASSLEGNTIYF TGTGCCAGCAGCTTAGAAGGAAACACCATATATTTT
TRBJ1-2 TRBV28 NA NA CASRGTGGLVGYTF TGTGCCAGCAGAGGGACGGGGGGTTTAGTTGGCTACACCTTC
TRBJ1-2 TRBV5-6 NA NA CASSLAGAVGYTF TGTGCCAGCAGCTTGGCGGGTGCGGTTGGCTACACCTTC
TRBJ1-5 TRBV11-2 NA NA CASSLGGSSNQPQHF TGTGCCAGCAGCTTAGGGGGATCTAGCAATCAGCCCCAGCATTTT
TRBJ1-1 TRBV18 NA NA CASSPHEGLVNTEAFF TGTGCCAGCTCACCTCACGAGGGGCTCGTGAACACTGAAGCTTTCTTT
TRBJ1-4 TRBV5-4 once TRBD1 CASSRDRTNEKLFF TGTGCCAGCAGCCGGGACAGGACTAATGAAAAACTGTTTTTT
TRBJ2-5 TRBV11-3 NA NA CASSLGSGPQYF TGTGCCAGCAGCTTAGGATCAGGGCCCCAGTACTTC
TRBJ1-3 TRBV6-5 few NA CASRQDGNSGNTIYF TGTGCCAGCCGACAGGACGGAAACTCTGGAAACACCATATATTTT
TRBJ1-5 TRBV7-8 NA NA CASSPSRQQPQHF TGTGCCAGCAGCCCTTCCCGGCAGCAGCCCCAGCATTTT
TRBJ1-2 TRBV5-1 few NA CASSPDPSGGYTF TGCGCCAGCAGCCCGGACCCATCCGGCGGCTACACCTTC
TRBJ1-1 TRBV10-3 NA NA CAIREGEVQNTEAFF TGTGCCATCAGGGAAGGGGAAGTTCAGAACACTGAAGCTTTCTTT
TRBJ2-1 TRBV21-1 NA NA CASSPRDRDNGAARRGHDEQFF TGTGCCAGCAGCCCCCGGGACAGGGACAATGGGGCCGCCCGAAGGGGGCATGACGAGCAGTTCTTC
TRBJ2-3 TRBV12-5 few NA CASGLGARTDTQYF TGTGCTAGTGGTCTGGGGGCTCGCACAGATACGCAGTATTTT
TRBJ2-1 TRBV4-1 NA NA CASSQVPTGPNYNEQFF TGCGCCAGCAGCCAAGTACCTACAGGGCCCAATTACAATGAGCAGTTCTTC
TRBJ2-7 TRBV5-1 NA TRBD2 CASSTGTSGSYEQYF TGCGCCAGCAGCACCGGGACTAGCGGTTCCTACGAGCAGTACTTC
TRBJ2-7 TRBV7-2 NA NA CASSQSGYSSYEQYF TGTGCCAGCAGCCAAAGCGGTTACAGCTCCTACGAGCAGTACTTC
TRBJ1-2 TRBV30 NA NA CAWSLKGMVGYTF TGTGCCTGGAGTTTGAAGGGGATGGTTGGCTACACCTTC
TRBJ1-2 TRBV29-1 NA NA CSVDEGVDGYTF TGCAGCGTTGACGAGGGAGTCGATGGCTACACCTTC
TRBJ2-2 TRBV29-1 once TRBD1 CSGDRGNTGELFF TGCAGCGGCGACAGGGGGAACACCGGGGAGCTGTTTTTT
TRBJ2-7 TRBV6-5 NA TRBD2 CASSRLAGAYEQYF TGTGCCAGCAGCCGACTAGCGGGGGCCTACGAGCAGTACTTC
TRBJ2-5 TRBV5-6 NA NA CASSRDRQETQYF TGTGCCAGCAGTCGCGACAGACAAGAGACCCAGTACTTC
TRBJ2-5 TRBV7-2 many TRBD1 CASSSGTGRETQYF TGTGCCAGCAGCTCCGGGACAGGGAGAGAGACCCAGTACTTC
TRBJ1-5 TRBV6-5 few NA CASSYRDTQPQHF TGTGCCAGCAGTTATCGGGACACTCAGCCCCAGCATTTT
TRBJ1-4 TRBV6-6 NA NA CASSAGTNEKLFF TGTGCCTCTTCGGCGGGGACTAATGAAAAACTGTTTTTT
TRBJ1-2 TRBV6-1 NA NA CASIKSVYGYTF TGTGCCAGCATAAAGTCTGTCTATGGCTACACCTTC
TRBJ2-5 TRBV4-1 NA TRBD1 CASSQESADRGAETQYF TGCGCCAGCAGCCAAGAATCAGCGGACAGGGGTGCGGAGACCCAGTACTTC
TRBJ2-2 TRBV5-1 NA TRBD1 CASRLGGTGAGELFF TGCGCCAGCAGACTCGGAGGGACAGGGGCCGGGGAGCTGTTTTTT
TRBJ1-5 TRBV6-5 NA TRBD1 CASSSGTGLNQPQHF TGTGCCAGCAGCTCCGGGACAGGGCTCAATCAGCCCCAGCATTTT
TRBJ1-1 TRBV5-5 NA NA CASSFSYTEAFF TGTGCCAGCAGCTTTTCGTACACTGAAGCTTTCTTT
TRBJ1-1 TRBV7-8 NA NA CASLTGNLNTEAFF TGTGCCAGCTTAACAGGGAATTTGAACACTGAAGCTTTCTTT
TRBJ1-1 TRBV7-9 NA TRBD1 CASSFDRATTEAFF TGTGCCAGCAGTTTCGACAGGGCTACCACTGAAGCTTTCTTT
TRBJ1-2 TRBV27 few NA CASSSLLDYGYTF TGTGCCAGCAGTTCCTTATTGGACTATGGCTACACCTTC
TRBJ2-1 TRBV19 NA TRBD1 CASSRTGYNEQFF TGTGCCAGTAGTAGGACAGGTTACAATGAGCAGTTCTTC
TRBJ2-5 TRBV7-2 NA TRBD1 CASSFGTGGQTQYF TGTGCCAGCAGCTTCGGGACAGGGGGCCAGACCCAGTACTTC
TRBJ1-2 TRBV10-3 NA NA CAISEGQTHTYGYTF TGTGCCATCAGTGAGGGGCAGACCCACACCTATGGCTACACCTTC
TRBJ2-6 TRBV21-1 once NA CASSKGLVRSAGANVLTF TGTGCCAGCAGCAAAGGTCTAGTTCGGTCGGCTGGGGCCAACGTCCTGACTTTC
TRBJ2-3 TRBV27 NA TRBD2 CASSMTGLATDTQYF TGTGCCAGCAGTATGACGGGACTAGCGACAGATACGCAGTATTTT
TRBJ1-2 TRBV28 once TRBD1 CASSLNVGGQGDGYTF TGTGCCAGCAGTTTAAACGTGGGGGGACAGGGTGATGGCTACACCTTC
TRBJ1-5 TRBV10-2 NA TRBD1 CASRPRTGGNQPQHF TGCGCCAGCAGGCCCAGGACAGGGGGAAATCAGCCCCAGCATTTT
TRBJ2-3 TRBV7-2 NA NA CASSQSYADTQYF TGTGCCAGCAGCCAGTCCTACGCAGATACGCAGTATTTT
TRBJ2-1 TRBV28 NA NA CASSSITTWPREQFF TGTGCCAGCAGTTCCATCACTACGTGGCCGCGGGAGCAGTTCTTC
TRBJ1-1 TRBV29-1 few NA CSVDQGPTEAFF TGCAGCGTTGATCAGGGACCCACTGAAGCTTTCTTT
TRBJ1-4 TRBV9 NA NA CASSVSHLTNEKLFF TGTGCCAGCAGCGTATCCCACTTAACTAATGAAAAACTGTTTTTT
TRBJ2-6 TRBV4-1 NA NA CASSQARTSGANVLTF TGCGCCAGCAGCCAGGCCCGGACATCTGGGGCCAACGTCCTGACTTTC
TRBJ2-7 TRBV6-6 NA NA CASSTGGRSEQYF TGTGCCAGCAGTACGGGGGGCAGGAGCGAGCAGTACTTC
TRBJ1-3 TRBV28 NA TRBD1 CASSSWGQGAAGNTIYF TGTGCCAGCAGTTCCTGGGGACAGGGGGCTGCTGGAAACACCATATATTTT
TRBJ1-4 TRBV5-1 NA NA CASSLVGSTNEKLFF TGCGCCAGCAGCTTGGTAGGCTCAACTAATGAAAAACTGTTTTTT
TRBJ2-1 TRBV30 NA NA CAWSVLLGDEQFF TGTGCCTGGAGTGTATTACTGGGCGATGAGCAGTTCTTC
TRBJ1-6 TRBV6-5 NA NA CASKQVRSPLHF TGTGCCAGCAAGCAGGTGCGGTCACCCCTCCACTTT
TRBJ1-6 TRBV4-2 NA TRBD1 CASSQDWVQGGSPLHF TGTGCCAGCAGCCAAGATTGGGTACAGGGGGGTTCACCCCTCCACTTT